A selection of T cell receptor beta chains follows, all from one sample in a study of blood T cell repertoires in COVID-19. Data came from immunoSEQ multiplex PCR; TCRdb stores just in-frame clones and leaves some out. The sample shows about 330,000 clones, approximately 86% of them seen only once. Sequencing was done on a sample of peripheral blood. The receptors originated from a young man with COVID-19, enrolled during active disease. Both conserved end residues are part of each CDR3. Fields, in order: CDR3 protein, CDR3 DNA, clone size, D gene, J gene, V gene. The D gene is left open where the match is weak. Size is stated for part of the rows, as once, few or many counts, or as a class when the clone is expanded.

CSAYEGGAGTEAFF,TGCAGCGCTTACGAGGGGGGGGCCGGCACTGAAGCTTTCTTT,NA,NA,TRBJ1-1,TRBV29-1
CASSQATGGAFGYTF,TGCGCCAGCAGCCAAGCGACAGGGGGCGCTTTTGGCTACACCTTC,medium-sized,TRBD1,TRBJ1-2,TRBV4-3
CASSQVAGSSYEQYF,TGTGCCAGCAGCCAAGTAGCGGGGTCTTCCTACGAGCAGTACTTC,NA,TRBD2,TRBJ2-7,TRBV4-2
CASRLTGNEKLFF,TGTGCCAGCAGGCTTACCGGGAATGAAAAACTGTTTTTT,NA,NA,TRBJ1-4,TRBV12-3/TRBV12-4
CASSLGDRDYGYTF,TGTGCCAGCAGCTTGGGGGACAGGGATTATGGCTACACCTTC,few,TRBD1,TRBJ1-2,TRBV5-4
CASSLGQYTYEQYF,TGCGCCAGCAGCTTGGGGCAGTATACCTACGAGCAGTACTTC,once,NA,TRBJ2-7,TRBV5-1
CSVDQGAFLYGYTF,TGCAGCGTTGACCAGGGGGCTTTCCTCTATGGCTACACCTTC,NA,TRBD1,TRBJ1-2,TRBV29-1
CATSRGTANYGYTF,TGTGCCACCAGCAGAGGGACAGCTAACTATGGCTACACCTTC,NA,NA,TRBJ1-2,TRBV15
CASSDPAGTGGYTEAFF,TGTGCCAGCAGTGATCCCGCCGGGACAGGGGGTTACACTGAAGCTTTCTTT,NA,TRBD1,TRBJ1-1,TRBV25-1
CASSKTSNNEQFF,TGTGCCAGTAGTAAGACTAGTAACAATGAGCAGTTCTTC,NA,NA,TRBJ2-1,TRBV19
CASRYRTGNTEAFF,TGTGCCAGCAGGTACAGGACGGGGAACACTGAAGCTTTCTTT,NA,NA,TRBJ1-1,TRBV3-1/TRBV3-2
CASSSNINRGPSTDTQYF,TGTGCCAGCAGCTCCAATATCAACAGGGGGCCTAGCACAGATACGCAGTATTTT,NA,TRBD1,TRBJ2-3,TRBV7-9
CASSDRVKPNYNEQFF,TGTGCCAGCAGTGACAGGGTGAAGCCTAACTACAATGAGCAGTTCTTC,NA,NA,TRBJ2-1,TRBV6-1
CASSQWQGDYGYTF,TGTGCCAGCAGCCAATGGCAGGGGGACTATGGCTACACCTTC,NA,TRBD1,TRBJ1-2,TRBV16
CASGGVLSNQPQHF,TGTGCCAGCGGGGGGGTACTAAGCAATCAGCCCCAGCATTTT,once,NA,TRBJ1-5,TRBV2